This is a list of T cell receptor beta chains from one sample in a study of OX40 agonist ivuxolimab in advanced cancers. Generated by immunoSEQ multiplex PCR, the TCRdb table keeps only in-frame clones and is missing some. The sample yields tens of thousands of clones, roughly 85% seen once. Sequencing was performed on CD4+ or CD8+ T cells sorted from blood, taken in a trial of the OX40 agonist ivuxolimab. All receptors derive from an adult with an advanced solid tumor such as melanoma, head and neck, liver or kidney cancer. Both conserved end residues are part of each CDR3. The D gene is left open where the match is weak. Clone size is shown for a subset of rows, as once, few, many or a class of expanded clone.

TRBJ2-5,.,TRBV5-1,.,CASSPAPGTSQYF,TGCGCCAGCAGTCCTGCCCCCGGGACTTCGCAGTACTTC
TRBJ2-6,.,TRBV5-1,few,CASSSTTSGANVLTF,TGCGCCAGCAGCTCCACAACCTCTGGGGCCAACGTCCTGACTTTC
TRBJ1-5,.,TRBV28,.,CASSLWGQENQPQHF,TGTGCCAGCAGTTTATGGGGGCAGGAGAATCAGCCCCAGCATTTT
TRBJ1-6,.,TRBV4-3,once,CASSQGQGLLIPLHF,TGCGCCAGCAGCCAAGGGCAGGGGTTATTGATACCCCTCCACTTT
TRBJ1-1,TRBD1,TRBV5-1,.,CASSLAPGGGTEAFF,TGCGCCAGCAGCTTGGCCCCAGGGGGAGGCACTGAAGCTTTCTTT
TRBJ2-3,.,TRBV5-4,.,CASSSTSSDTQYF,TGTGCCAGCAGCTCGACTAGTTCAGATACGCAGTATTTT
TRBJ2-7,TRBD1,TRBV5-4,.,CASSPPGQVVYEQYF,TGTGCCAGCAGCCCCCCGGGACAGGTGGTCTACGAGCAGTACTTC
TRBJ1-1,.,TRBV6-5,.,CASRLFTEAFF,TGTGCCAGCAGACTCTTCACTGAAGCTTTCTTT
TRBJ2-2,.,TRBV9,.,CASSVVQGLATGELFF,TGTGCCAGCAGCGTAGTGCAAGGGTTGGCCACCGGGGAGCTGTTTTTT
TRBJ2-5,.,TRBV5-6,.,CASSPSLTKEQYF,TGTGCCAGCAGCCCCTCCCTGACAAAAGAGCAGTACTTC
TRBJ2-6,.,TRBV5-6,few,CASSWGILSGANVLTF,TGTGCCAGCAGCTGGGGCATCCTCTCTGGGGCCAACGTCCTGACTTTC